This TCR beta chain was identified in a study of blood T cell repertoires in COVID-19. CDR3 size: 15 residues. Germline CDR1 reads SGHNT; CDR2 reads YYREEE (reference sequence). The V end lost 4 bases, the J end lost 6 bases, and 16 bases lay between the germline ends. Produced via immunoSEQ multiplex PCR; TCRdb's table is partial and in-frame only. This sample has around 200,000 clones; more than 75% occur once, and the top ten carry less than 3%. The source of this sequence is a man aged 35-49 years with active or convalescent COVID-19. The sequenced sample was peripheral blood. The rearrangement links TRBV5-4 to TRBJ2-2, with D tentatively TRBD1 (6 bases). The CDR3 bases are TGTGCCAGCAGCGGGCAACAGGGTTACCCCGGGGAGCTGTTTTTT. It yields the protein CASSGQQGYPGELFF.